These T cell receptor beta chains were read from a single sample in a study of naive and memory T cell subsets. TCRdb reprocessed the 5' RACE reads with MiXCR, giving one entry per CDR3 protein. The sample contains roughly 60,000 distinct CDR3 sequences, around 7.7% of which appear only once. Receptors originate from a male donor in good health. Both conserved end residues are part of each CDR3. The order of the fields is CDR3 DNA, CDR3 protein, D gene, J gene, clone size, V gene. The D gene is left open where the match is weak. Some rows have no size entry. The others give once, few or many, or a class for an expanded clone.

CDR3nt: TGTGCCAGCGCCGGGGACCCAGATGAGCCGGACACTGAAGCTTTCTTT
CDR3aa: CASAGDPDEPDTEAFF
d_gene: -
j_gene: TRBJ1-1
abundance: few
v_gene: TRBV2

CDR3nt: TGTGCCAGCAGCCGGGACAGGGTAATCACTGAAGCTTTCTTT
CDR3aa: CASSRDRVITEAFF
d_gene: TRBD1
j_gene: TRBJ1-1
abundance: -
v_gene: TRBV12-3/TRBV12-4

CDR3nt: TGTGCCAGCACGGGTCAGGGGGGCGGCTCACCCCTCCACTTT
CDR3aa: CASTGQGGGSPLHF
d_gene: TRBD1
j_gene: TRBJ1-6
abundance: few
v_gene: TRBV6-5

CDR3nt: TGTGCCAGCAGTTACTCGGACAGCTCCTACGAGCAGTACTTC
CDR3aa: CASSYSDSSYEQYF
d_gene: -
j_gene: TRBJ2-7
abundance: many
v_gene: TRBV6-2/TRBV6-3

CDR3nt: TGCAGTGCTAGAGATCCCTACGGTATTACGGGGCCCACAGATACGCAGTATTTT
CDR3aa: CSARDPYGITGPTDTQYF
d_gene: -
j_gene: TRBJ2-3
abundance: many
v_gene: TRBV20-1

CDR3nt: TGTGCCAGCAGCTTAGTTACAGAGAACTATGGCTACACCTTC
CDR3aa: CASSLVTENYGYTF
d_gene: -
j_gene: TRBJ1-2
abundance: few
v_gene: TRBV7-9

CDR3nt: TGCAGTGCCACCCGGTGGACAGGGCTCAGCAATGGAAACACCATATATTTT
CDR3aa: CSATRWTGLSNGNTIYF
d_gene: TRBD1
j_gene: TRBJ1-3
abundance: many
v_gene: TRBV20-1

CDR3nt: TGTGCCAGTAAGTCCTGGGGTGGCAATCAGCCCCAGCATTTT
CDR3aa: CASKSWGGNQPQHF
d_gene: -
j_gene: TRBJ1-5
abundance: -
v_gene: TRBV12-3/TRBV12-4

CDR3nt: TGCAGCGTTGAAGGCCAAGCCACACGTGAAGCTTTCTTT
CDR3aa: CSVEGQATREAFF
d_gene: -
j_gene: TRBJ1-1
abundance: -
v_gene: TRBV29-1

CDR3nt: TGCGCCAGCAGCCAAGAGGGACAGGGGCCTTACGAGCAGTACTTC
CDR3aa: CASSQEGQGPYEQYF
d_gene: TRBD1
j_gene: TRBJ2-7
abundance: many
v_gene: TRBV4-1

CDR3nt: TGCAGCGTCGGGGGGCCAACGGACGGCACAGATACGCAGTATTTT
CDR3aa: CSVGGPTDGTDTQYF
d_gene: -
j_gene: TRBJ2-3
abundance: many
v_gene: TRBV29-1

CDR3nt: TGTGCCAGCAGTTCAGGGGGCCGGAACACTGAAGCTTTCTTT
CDR3aa: CASSSGGRNTEAFF
d_gene: TRBD1
j_gene: TRBJ1-1
abundance: -
v_gene: TRBV12-3/TRBV12-4

CDR3nt: TGCGCCAGCAGCTTGGTCCCGGGCTCCTACGAGCAGTACTTC
CDR3aa: CASSLVPGSYEQYF
d_gene: -
j_gene: TRBJ2-7
abundance: many
v_gene: TRBV5-1

CDR3nt: TGTGCCAGCAGGACCACAGACTGGACCCAGTACTTC
CDR3aa: CASRTTDWTQYF
d_gene: -
j_gene: TRBJ2-5
abundance: few
v_gene: TRBV2

CDR3nt: TGTGCCAGCAGCTCCTTGCCGGGACAGAGGACCTATGGCTACACCTTC
CDR3aa: CASSSLPGQRTYGYTF
d_gene: TRBD1
j_gene: TRBJ1-2
abundance: many
v_gene: TRBV11-2

CDR3nt: TGTGCCAGTAGTGTTGGAGGCGAGCAGTACTTC
CDR3aa: CASSVGGEQYF
d_gene: -
j_gene: TRBJ2-7
abundance: many
v_gene: TRBV19

CDR3nt: TGTGCCAGCAGTTGGACAGGGGGCTCCTACGAGCAGTACTTC
CDR3aa: CASSWTGGSYEQYF
d_gene: TRBD1
j_gene: TRBJ2-7
abundance: many
v_gene: TRBV12-3/TRBV12-4

CDR3nt: TGCAGTGCTAGAGTATATGACAGGGGCTATGGCTACACCTTC
CDR3aa: CSARVYDRGYGYTF
d_gene: TRBD1
j_gene: TRBJ1-2
abundance: many
v_gene: TRBV20-1

CDR3nt: TGCAGTGCTAGAGGCGACCGGGACACCACCTACGAGCAGTACTTC
CDR3aa: CSARGDRDTTYEQYF
d_gene: -
j_gene: TRBJ2-7
abundance: many
v_gene: TRBV20-1

CDR3nt: TGCAGTGCTGCATCCCGGGGGGGCACTGAAGCTTTCTTT
CDR3aa: CSAASRGGTEAFF
d_gene: -
j_gene: TRBJ1-1
abundance: many
v_gene: TRBV20-1

CDR3nt: TGTGCCACCAGCAGAGGGGGGGGCAGTTCTGAAGCTTTCTTT
CDR3aa: CATSRGGGSSEAFF
d_gene: -
j_gene: TRBJ1-1
abundance: many
v_gene: TRBV15

CDR3nt: TGTGCCAGCAGGATCTGGGCAGCCCAAGAGACCCAGTACTTC
CDR3aa: CASRIWAAQETQYF
d_gene: -
j_gene: TRBJ2-5
abundance: -
v_gene: TRBV7-2

CDR3nt: TGCAGCGTTGATCGCAGGGGCATTTCTGGGGCCAACGTCCTGACTTTC
CDR3aa: CSVDRRGISGANVLTF
d_gene: -
j_gene: TRBJ2-6
abundance: many
v_gene: TRBV29-1

CDR3nt: TGTGCCAGCATGGGAGGGCTCGCTGGCACAGATACGCAGTATTTT
CDR3aa: CASMGGLAGTDTQYF
d_gene: TRBD2
j_gene: TRBJ2-3
abundance: many
v_gene: TRBV2

CDR3nt: TGTGCCAGCAGCTTATCTTCGGGGCTAGCATTGACCGGGGAGCTGTTTTTT
CDR3aa: CASSLSSGLALTGELFF
d_gene: -
j_gene: TRBJ2-2
abundance: many
v_gene: TRBV7-9

CDR3nt: TGCGCCAGCAGCCAATCACGTGGCGGGGTCCCCGATACGCAGTATTTT
CDR3aa: CASSQSRGGVPDTQYF
d_gene: -
j_gene: TRBJ2-3
abundance: -
v_gene: TRBV4-1

CDR3nt: TGCGCCAGCAGCTCGCTGTCCGGGGGCACCGAGGAGACCCAGTACTTC
CDR3aa: CASSSLSGGTEETQYF
d_gene: -
j_gene: TRBJ2-5
abundance: many
v_gene: TRBV5-1

CDR3nt: TGTGCCTCACCCGAGGGACTAGCGCTAGAGACCCAGTACTTC
CDR3aa: CASPEGLALETQYF
d_gene: TRBD2
j_gene: TRBJ2-5
abundance: few
v_gene: TRBV6-1

CDR3nt: TGTGCTAGTGGTCTACCTAGCGGGGACTTCCAAGAGACCCAGTACTTC
CDR3aa: CASGLPSGDFQETQYF
d_gene: TRBD2
j_gene: TRBJ2-5
abundance: few
v_gene: TRBV12-5

CDR3nt: TGTGCCAGCAAGGCCTACCTACAGGGGTGGGGCACTGAAGCTTTCTTT
CDR3aa: CASKAYLQGWGTEAFF
d_gene: TRBD1
j_gene: TRBJ1-1
abundance: many
v_gene: TRBV5-8

CDR3nt: TGTGCCAGCAGCTTAGATGGGACTAGCGGGAGTAGGGGTTACAATGAGCAGTTCTTC
CDR3aa: CASSLDGTSGSRGYNEQFF
d_gene: TRBD2
j_gene: TRBJ2-1
abundance: few
v_gene: TRBV7-8

CDR3nt: TGCAGCCTCTCCGGCGCCCCGGGAGCCTACAATGAGCAGTTCTTC
CDR3aa: CSLSGAPGAYNEQFF
d_gene: -
j_gene: TRBJ2-1
abundance: -
v_gene: TRBV29-1

CDR3nt: TGTGCCAGCAGCGAGACTTTATATGGCTACACCTTC
CDR3aa: CASSETLYGYTF
d_gene: -
j_gene: TRBJ1-2
abundance: few
v_gene: TRBV5-4

CDR3nt: TGTGCCAGCAGCGGGGCCCCGAGGAACACTGAAGCTTTCTTT
CDR3aa: CASSGAPRNTEAFF
d_gene: -
j_gene: TRBJ1-1
abundance: few
v_gene: TRBV6-1

CDR3nt: TGTGCCATCAGTCCTGACAGATACTTAGCTTTCTTT
CDR3aa: CAISPDRYLAFF
d_gene: -
j_gene: TRBJ1-1
abundance: few
v_gene: TRBV10-3

CDR3nt: TGCAGTGCTGCGGGCTCGTATAGCAATCAGCCCCAGCATTTT
CDR3aa: CSAAGSYSNQPQHF
d_gene: -
j_gene: TRBJ1-5
abundance: many
v_gene: TRBV20-1

CDR3nt: TGTGCCAGCAGCTTAGGCCGGACGGCAGGGAGCTCCTACGAGCAGTACTTC
CDR3aa: CASSLGRTAGSSYEQYF
d_gene: -
j_gene: TRBJ2-7
abundance: -
v_gene: TRBV13

CDR3nt: TGTGCCAGTAGTATGGTCGGGGCCCACAATGAGCAGTTCTTC
CDR3aa: CASSMVGAHNEQFF
d_gene: -
j_gene: TRBJ2-1
abundance: few
v_gene: TRBV19

CDR3nt: TGTGCCAGTAGTTTGCCAGGCCTCACTGAAGCTTTCTTT
CDR3aa: CASSLPGLTEAFF
d_gene: -
j_gene: TRBJ1-1
abundance: -
v_gene: TRBV19

CDR3nt: TGTGCCAGCGCGAGAGTTTCCCCTGGCACAGATACGCAGTATTTT
CDR3aa: CASARVSPGTDTQYF
d_gene: -
j_gene: TRBJ2-3
abundance: many
v_gene: TRBV7-9

CDR3nt: TGTGCCAGCAGTTTATCTCATACGCAGTATTTT
CDR3aa: CASSLSHTQYF
d_gene: -
j_gene: TRBJ2-3
abundance: -
v_gene: TRBV12-3/TRBV12-4

CDR3nt: TGTGCCAGCACATCCCGGGGGGTTAATTCACCCCTCCACTTT
CDR3aa: CASTSRGVNSPLHF
d_gene: -
j_gene: TRBJ1-6
abundance: many
v_gene: TRBV27

CDR3nt: TGTGCCAGCAGCTTAGTTGCAGGGGGTGTATTCACCGGGGAGCTGTTTTTT
CDR3aa: CASSLVAGGVFTGELFF
d_gene: TRBD1
j_gene: TRBJ2-2
abundance: many
v_gene: TRBV11-2

CDR3nt: TGCAGTGCTGTACAGGTTCCCAACACCATATATTTT
CDR3aa: CSAVQVPNTIYF
d_gene: -
j_gene: TRBJ1-3
abundance: -
v_gene: TRBV20-1

CDR3nt: TGTGCCAGCAGCCCGTCTCTGGGGAGCTCCTACGAGCAGTTCTTC
CDR3aa: CASSPSLGSSYEQFF
d_gene: -
j_gene: TRBJ2-1
abundance: -
v_gene: TRBV16

CDR3nt: TGTGCCAGCAGTTACTCGGGACTAGCTATTCCGGGTGAGCAGTTCTTC
CDR3aa: CASSYSGLAIPGEQFF
d_gene: TRBD2
j_gene: TRBJ2-1
abundance: many
v_gene: TRBV6-6